The 30 T cell receptor beta chains below all came from one sample that was sequenced in a study of tumor and adjacent non-tumor tissue in lung cancer. Three rounds of nested PCR, following a modified ARM-PCR protocol, produced the TCRbeta library. TCRdb called the multiplex PCR reads again in MiXCR, with one record for every CDR3 protein. Here the sample spans 65,000 to 80,000 distinct CDR3 sequences, approximately 73% being singletons. No cell sorting was done before RNA was extracted from the tissue. Sample: lung tumor tissue. Receptor source: a man aged 55 to 70 with non-small cell lung cancer.

This clonotype has only a few counts. Without the conserved terminal phenylalanine or tryptophan, this CDR3 likely stems from a read error. The chain links TRBV29-1 to TRBJ2-1; no definite D call. Near its end, the DNA agrees better with TRBJ2-7, so the J call may be wrong. Germline V gene lookup returns CDR1 SQVTM and CDR2 ANQGSEA. This CDR3 comprises 11 residues. CDR3 nucleotides: TGCAGCGTTTACCTAGTCATTGAGCAGTACATC. Protein product: CSVYLVIEQYI.

Points on this clonotype: The germline gene is not matched at one end of the junction; a read error may be the cause. The chain employs TRBV6-5 and TRBJ2-7, with 7 bases fitting TRBD1. There are 15 residues in the CDR3. The V gene's germline CDR1 is MNHEY and CDR2 SVGAGI. CDR3 DNA: TGTGCGAGCAGTTACTCCGGGGACAGTTCCTACGAGCAGAACTTC. The encoded protein is CASSYSGDSSYEQNF.

Notes on this clonotype: One junction end does not reproduce the germline sequence, and a read error may be involved. J is TRBJ2-2 and V is TRBV6-2 or TRBV6-3; TRBD2 matches 7 bases. Germline V gives CDR1 MNHEY, CDR2 SVGEGT. The CDR3 runs 14 residues. The CDR3 spells CASNSGLITGKLFF. In nucleotides, the CDR3 is TGTGCCAGCAATAGCGGGTTGATCACCGGGAAGCTGTTTTTT.

This clonotype was observed a handful of times. With a much larger clone just one base away, this may be a read error. V and J are TRBV10-3 and TRBJ2-7; possible D gene TRBD1, 5 bases. V lost 10 bases to trimming and J lost 6 bases, with 22 bases between them. The CDR3 is 14 residues long. Per the germline V gene, CDR1 is ENHRY and CDR2 is SYGVKD. The CDR3 DNA sequence: TGTGCCACGAACAGGAGAGCAGAGGCGTCCGAGCAGTACTTC. Translating gives CATNRRAEASEQYF.

A word on this clonotype: The CDR3 ends on some other residue instead of the conserved phenylalanine or tryptophan, so this is likely a read error. The chain links TRBV6-5 to TRBJ1-1; D may be TRBD1 (5 bases). The germline V gene has CDR1 MNHEY and CDR2 SVGAGI. The CDR3 is 16 amino acids. The CDR3 DNA follows: TGTGTCAGCAGTTACTCGTGGGGGGGTAGAAGGCCTGAAGCTTTCATT. As protein: CVSSYSWGGRRPEAFI.

Points on this clonotype: An end of the junction does not agree with germline; a read error may underlie this. The CDR3 is CASSLTSGRAIAHEQYF. The CDR3 region has the DNA TGTGCAAGCAGTCTTACTAGCGGGAGGGCCATTGCCCACGAGCAGTACTTC. This rearrangement joins TRBV12-3 or TRBV12-4 to TRBJ2-7, with TRBD2 matching over 13 bases. The CDR3 is made up of 17 amino acids.

Remarks on this clonotype: The junction differs from germline at one of its ends, possibly a read error. This chain links TRBV6-5 with TRBJ2-2, with D possibly matching TRBD2 (5 bases). This CDR3 is built from 14 residues. CDR1 is MNHEY, CDR2 SVGAGI, per germline. CDR3 residues: CVSRGSLNTGELFF. The CDR3 DNA reads as TGTGTCAGCCGGGGTTCGTTGAACACCGGGGAGCTGTTTTTT.

In the case of this clonotype: Its ends do not fully match the called genes, so a read error is possible. This rearrangement joins TRBV29-1 to TRBJ2-6; the D gene is possibly TRBD1 (5 bases). This CDR3 has 13 amino acids. CDR1 is SQVTM and CDR2 is ANQGSEA in the germline V gene. The CDR3 reads CSVAPSGAYVLTF. In DNA form, the CDR3 reads TGCAGCGTTGCACCCTCTGGGGCCTACGTCCTGACTTTC.

With regard to this clonotype: Likely a read error: the CDR3 ends without its conserved phenylalanine or tryptophan. This chain joins TRBV20-1 and TRBJ2-1; 8 nucleotides agree with TRBD2. Germline values: CDR1 DFQATT, CDR2 SNEGSKA (reference sequence). The CDR3 is 15 amino acids. With V trimmed by 7 bases and J by 7 bases, 15 bases remained unmatched. The CDR3 bases are TGCAGTGTTACCGGAACTAGCGGAGGGGGTAATGAGCAGTTCCTC. The encoded protein is CSVTGTSGGGNEQFL.

In the case of this clonotype: An end of the junction differs from the germline gene, which may be a read error. The chain employs TRBV10-1 and TRBJ2-3; D perhaps matches TRBD1 (6 bases). This CDR3 spans 16 amino acids. Germline CDR1 and CDR2: WNHNN and SYGVQD (reference sequence). CDR3 residues: CASSDLATGITDTQYF. CDR3 bases: TGTGCCAGCAGTGACCTCGCGACAGGAATCACAGATACGCAGTATTTT.

This clonotype ranks as medium-sized. The chain is built from TRBV6-2 or TRBV6-3 and TRBJ2-5; D possibly corresponds to TRBD2 (5 bases). V was clipped by 8 bases and J by 4 bases, with 14 bases between them. The CDR3 loop spans 13 amino acids. Germline-derived CDR1 and CDR2 are MNHEY and SVGEGT. This chain's CDR3 is CASGPTSGETQYF. The CDR3 DNA follows: TGTGCCAGCGGCCCTACTAGTGGAGAGACCCAGTACTTC.

The CDR3 sequence: CASSNRDSTYDYTF. The DNA of the CDR3 is TGTGCCAGCAGTAACCGGGACAGCACTTATGATTACACCTTC. This rearrangement joins TRBV12-3 or TRBV12-4 to TRBJ1-2, with 7 bases that match TRBD1. V was pared by 5 bases and J by 11 bases, with 14 bases of the junction left unmatched. This CDR3 comprises 14 residues.

This clonotype is labeled medium-sized (0.01 to 0.1%). V gene TRBV29-1 combines with J gene TRBJ2-7; 7 nucleotides align to TRBD2. The ends lost 8 bases at V and 0 bases at J; junction bases unmatched: 1. The germline gives CDR1 SQVTM, CDR2 ANQGSEA. The CDR3 is 11 residues long. CDR3 bases: TGCAGCTGCGGGAGCTCCTACGAGCAGTACTTC. This sequence encodes CSCGSSYEQYF.

In the case of this clonotype: Likely a read error: the CDR3 ends without its conserved phenylalanine or tryptophan. The chain couples TRBV6-5 to TRBJ2-5; TRBD1 or TRBD2 may be the D gene (5 bases each). Germline CDR1 and CDR2: MNHEY and SVGAGI. The CDR3 consists of 14 residues. The CDR3 bases are TGTGCCTGCAGCCCGTCCCGGGGCAAAGAGACCCAGTACTCC. It yields the protein CACSPSRGKETQYS.

With regard to this clonotype: With a much larger clone just one base away, this may be a read error. This sequence joins TRBV25-1 and TRBJ2-5; D is tentatively TRBD1 or TRBD2 (5 bases each). The CDR3 covers 13 residues. V dropped 6 bases and J dropped 4 bases, with 12 bases sitting between them. CDR1 is MGHDK and CDR2 is SYGVNS in the germline V gene. The CDR3 spells CASSPYGGETQYF. CDR3 sequence (DNA): TGTGCCAGCAGCCCTTATGGGGGAGAGACCCAGTACTTC.

The chain employs TRBV5-6 and TRBJ2-7; 8 nucleotides match TRBD1. Germline-derived CDR1 and CDR2 are SGHDT and YYEEEE. V gave up 5 bases and J gave up 6 bases; unmatched junction bases: 10. The CDR3 totals 14 residues. The DNA of the CDR3 is TGTGCCAGCAGGAAATGGACAGGGACAGGCGAGCAGTACTTC. Residues: CASRKWTGTGEQYF.

The J gene is TRBJ2-7, the V gene TRBV6-5; a possible D gene is TRBD2 (6 bases). The length of the CDR3 is 15 residues. The germline V gene has CDR1 MNHEY and CDR2 SVGAGI. The CDR3 DNA follows: TGTGCTAGCGGTTACTCGAGACGGGAGAAGGCCGAGCAGTACTTC. It is translated as CASGYSRREKAEQYF.

With respect to this clonotype: At one end the junction does not follow the germline gene, possibly because of a read error. The J gene is TRBJ2-3, the V gene TRBV6-1; D may correspond to TRBD1 or TRBD2 (5 bases each). The CDR3 consists of 14 residues. From germline, CDR1 is MNHNS and CDR2 SASEGT. This chain's CDR3 is CASSSGRSIDTQFF. The CDR3 nucleotides are TGTGCCAGCAGTTCGGGGCGTTCGATAGATACGCAGTTTTTT.

As for this clonotype: One junction end does not reproduce the germline sequence, and a read error may be involved. V and J are TRBV6-1 and TRBJ1-1; TRBD1 might be the D (5 bases). This CDR3 has 15 residues. From germline, CDR1 is MNHNS and CDR2 SASEGT. The CDR3 here is CASSELGVLNTEAFF. CDR3 nucleotide sequence: TGTGCCAGCAGTGAATTGGGGGTGCTGAATACTGAAGCTTTCTTT.

In its sample, this clonotype was seen a few times. V gene TRBV2 combines with J gene TRBJ2-1, with 13 positions matching TRBD2. The V gene's germline CDR1 is SNHLY and CDR2 FYNNEI. The CDR3 runs 14 residues. Trimming took 8 bases from V and 9 from J; bases not matched to a gene: 7. The CDR3 DNA reads TGTGCCAGCGGAGGGACTAGCGGGGAAGTTGAGCAGTTCTTC. Protein product: CASGGTSGEVEQFF.

V usage is TRBV6-5 and J usage is TRBJ1-1; D is unclear. CDR3 length: 15 residues. CDR1 is MNHEY and CDR2 is SVGAGI in the germline V gene. V was pared by 5 bases and J by 4 bases, with 17 bases between. In nucleotides, the CDR3 is TGTGCCAGCAGTCTCAGTTACCAGCTGATCACTGAAGCTTTCTTT. This encodes CASSLSYQLITEAFF.

With respect to this clonotype: The junction departs from germline at one end; a sequencing error may be responsible. The CDR3 DNA sequence: TGTACCAGCAGTTACTCGAGATGGGGCACCGGGGAGCTGTTTTTT. Its protein is CTSSYSRWGTGELFF. This rearrangement joins TRBV6-5 to TRBJ2-2; no clear D gene. The CDR3 is 15 amino acids. From germline, CDR1 is MNHEY and CDR2 SVGAGI.

This clonotype was detected once. The junction and the germline gene differ at one end; a read error may be behind it. V usage is TRBV20-1 and J usage is TRBJ2-2, with D possibly being TRBD1 (6 bases). From germline, CDR1 is DFQATT and CDR2 SNEGSKA (reference sequence). There are 15 residues in the CDR3. CDR3 in amino acids: CCATPADSRTWELFF. The CDR3 DNA is TGCTGTGCGACCCCCGCGGACAGTAGGACCTGGGAGCTGTTTTTT.

The gene calls are TRBV29-1 and TRBJ2-3; 10 nucleotides align to TRBD2. The CDR3 is made up of 14 amino acids. The J segment lost 2 bases and the V segment lost 7 bases, leaving 6 bases of the junction unmatched. The V gene's germline CDR1 is SQVTM and CDR2 ANQGSEA. The CDR3 DNA reads TGCAGCGCCTTCGGGACTAGCGACACAGATACGCAGTATTTT. Translation gives CSAFGTSDTDTQYF.

Note on this clonotype: The junction shows a germline mismatch at one end, possibly a read error. This chain uses TRBV28 with TRBJ2-3; perhaps TRBD2 as D (5 bases). Germline V lookup: CDR1 MDHEN, CDR2 SYDVKM. The CDR3 runs 15 residues. Here the CDR3 reads CASSLPSQPTDTQYF. The CDR3 DNA sequence: TGTGCCAGCAGTTTACCTAGCCAACCCACAGATACACAGTATTTT.

This chain links TRBV12-3 or TRBV12-4 with TRBJ2-1, with 8 bases identical to TRBD2. CDR3 length: 16 residues. V lost 9 bases, J lost 0 bases, and 10 bases stayed unmatched. Here the CDR3 DNA reads TGTGCCAGTACCTTCAGCGGGAGTGGCTCCTACAATGAGCAGTTCTTC. Translation gives CASTFSGSGSYNEQFF.

This clonotype was counted ten times or more. The chain employs TRBV11-2 and TRBJ2-1, with TRBD2 matching over 10 bases. V was clipped by 5 bases and J by 4 bases; unmatched bases: 2. The germline V gene encodes CDR1 SGHAT and CDR2 FQNNGV. CDR3 size: 14 residues. CDR3 DNA: TGTGCCAGCAGCCGGACTAGCGGATACAATGAGCAGTTCTTC. This gives the protein CASSRTSGYNEQFF.

This clonotype is termed medium-sized (0.01 to 0.1%). The chain carries TRBV20-1 and TRBJ1-1; D gene uncertain. The CDR3 runs 12 residues. Between the trimmed V and J ends, which lost 6 bases and 6 bases, there was a span of 14 bases. CDR1 is DFQATT and CDR2 is SNEGSKA in the germline V gene (reference sequence). The CDR3 loop reads CSAPSSGSEAFF. CDR3 nucleotides: TGCAGTGCCCCCTCTAGTGGGTCTGAAGCTTTCTTT.

The rearrangement joins TRBV6-5 to TRBJ2-7, with TRBD1 as a possible D gene (6 bases). CDR1 and CDR2 (germline): MNHEY, SVGAGI. The CDR3 loop spans 15 amino acids. V was trimmed by 2 bases and J by 6 bases, leaving 17 bases between them. CDR3 sequence: CASSYGAGQICEQYF. The CDR3 region has the DNA TGTGCCAGCAGTTACGGGGCTGGACAGATATGCGAGCAGTACTTC.

V gene TRBV7-9 combines with J gene TRBJ1-1, with no clear D. The CDR3 extends over 14 amino acids. Germline loops: CDR1 SEHNR, CDR2 FQNEAQ (reference sequence). Trimming left V 5 bases short and J 6 bases short, with 16 bases between. The CDR3 protein is CASSQGLSAAEAFF. The DNA for the CDR3 is TGTGCCAGCAGCCAAGGACTATCGGCAGCTGAAGCTTTCTTT. The entire variable domain, with the rest obtained from reference TRBV7-9 and TRBJ1-1, is as follows: DTGVSQNPRHKITKRGQNVTFRCDPISEHNRLYWYRQTLGQGPEFLTYFQNEAQLEKSRLLSDRFSAERPKGSFSTLEIQRTEQGDSAMYLCASSQGLSAAEAFFGQGTRLTVV.